This T cell receptor beta chain was found in a study of human T cells and chemical hapten exposure. Study information: TCR yields per sample varied mostly from small pooled library volume differences.

V lost 5 bases and J 0 bases, leaving 11 bases between the germline ends. The CDR3 extends over 14 amino acids. Germline loops: CDR1 SGHAT, CDR2 FQNNGV. One entry per CDR3 protein, called by TCRdb with MiXCR from the 5' RACE reads. The sample holds about 140,000 distinct CDR3 sequences, over 3.5% seen once. This clonotype was seen repeatedly, ten times or more. Someone pulled total RNA out of unfractionated whole blood. The origin of this receptor is a female donor in good health. The chain couples TRBV11-2 to TRBJ2-7, with D possibly TRBD2 on 6 matching bases. The CDR3 DNA follows: TGTGCCAGCAGCATCGTAGCGGTCTCCTACGAGCAGTACTTC. Protein sequence: CASSIVAVSYEQYF.